These 18 T cell receptor beta chains share one sample of origin, sequenced in a study of human T cells and chemical hapten exposure. Time point reported: pre-sensitization, week 0. The treatment here: therapeutic diphenylcyclopropenone sensitization with weekly scalp DPC. One entry per CDR3 protein results from TCRdb running MiXCR on the RACE reads. Altogether approximately 370,000 distinct CDR3 sequences are present, about 5% being singletons, with the ten largest covering less than 9%. This material consisted of whole blood, taken in connection with sensitization to the hapten diphenylcyclopropenone (DPC). The receptors here all came from a woman between 18 and 30 years old with alopecia areata. Some clones in this sample may be carry-over from other donors' samples.

Ten or more counts support this clonotype. The rearrangement uses TRBV10-3 and TRBJ2-1; 9 bases align to TRBD2. The CDR3 loop spans 15 amino acids. Germline V lookup: CDR1 ENHRY, CDR2 SYGVKD. V trimming: 0 bases; J trimming: 10 bases; junction bases outside the gene matches: 7. CDR3 loop: CAISESAGGPSEQFF. CDR3 sequence (DNA): TGTGCCATCAGTGAGTCGGCGGGGGGGCCCAGCGAGCAGTTCTTC.

This clonotype has a count of ten or more. The V gene is TRBV29-1, the J gene TRBJ2-7; D may be TRBD1 or TRBD2 (5 bases each). From germline, CDR1 is SQVTM and CDR2 ANQGSEA. V lost 6 bases and J 7 bases, leaving 16 bases between the germline ends. The CDR3 sequence is 12 residues long. CDR3 loop: CSVVGESSEQYF. As DNA, the CDR3 is TGCAGCGTGGTAGGGGAGTCGAGTGAGCAGTACTTC.

This rearrangement joins TRBV7-8 to TRBJ2-3, with TRBD1 as a possible D gene (5 bases). V lost 1 base and J 0 bases, leaving 14 bases between the germline ends. The germline V gene encodes CDR1 SGHVS and CDR2 FQNEAQ. This CDR3 spans 17 amino acids. CDR3 amino acids: CASSLVAARASTDTQYF. The CDR3 DNA follows: TGTGCCAGCAGCTTAGTAGCTGCCAGGGCTAGCACAGATACGCAGTATTTT.

There are many counts of this clonotype. This sequence joins TRBV6-4 and TRBJ2-5; 7 bases map to TRBD2. Germline V gene lookup returns CDR1 MRHNA and CDR2 SNTAGT. After removal of 4 bases from V and 4 bases from J, the junction contained 9 bases not matched to a gene. The CDR3 length is 15 residues. In DNA, the CDR3 is TGTGCCAGCAGTGCCGGACCGACTAGCCTAGAGACCCAGTACTTC. Translated, it gives CASSAGPTSLETQYF.

The table lists this clonotype with a few counts. V is TRBV29-1 and J is TRBJ2-1, with TRBD2 as a possible D gene (5 bases). The germline CDR1 and CDR2 sequences are SQVTM and ANQGSEA. The CDR3 has 13 residues. Trimming pared 8 bases from V and 0 bases from J, leaving 11 bases between. The CDR3 protein is CSFEGSSYNEQFF. The CDR3 DNA sequence: TGCAGCTTCGAGGGTAGCTCCTACAATGAGCAGTTCTTC.

The CDR3 DNA reads TGTGCCAGCAGTTCGACAGGGGGCCCGGGGGGCTACACCTTC. Its protein is CASSSTGGPGGYTF. The chain uses TRBV13 and TRBJ1-2; 10 positions match TRBD1. The CDR3 runs to 14 residues. Germline CDR1 is PRHDT and CDR2 is FYEKMQ (reference sequence). Trimming took 6 bases from V and 8 from J; bases not matched to a gene: 9.

This chain uses TRBV20-1 with TRBJ2-2; TRBD2 agrees at 10 bases. The V gene's germline CDR1 is DFQATT and CDR2 SNEGSKA (reference sequence). This CDR3 comprises 15 residues. Trimming took 2 bases from V and 0 from J; bases not matched to a gene: 0. The CDR3 protein is CSARLAGANTGELFF. The CDR3 DNA sequence: TGCAGTGCTAGACTAGCGGGGGCGAACACCGGGGAGCTGTTTTTT.

This clonotype was observed a few times. This chain uses TRBV6-1 with TRBJ1-4, with no clear D. Deletions cut 4 bases from V and 8 bases from J, with 2 bases between. CDR3 length equals 10 residues. Germline V gene data show CDR1 as MNHNS and CDR2 as SASEGT. CDR3 amino acids: CASSAEKLFF. CDR3 DNA: TGTGCCAGCAGTGCGGAAAAACTGTTTTTT.

In this sample, this clonotype turned up many times. The rearrangement uses TRBV12-3 or TRBV12-4 and TRBJ2-5; 7 bases line up with TRBD2. The CDR3 has 17 residues. The junction had 17 bases not matched to a gene; V was cut back by 8 bases and J by 2 bases. In nucleotides, the CDR3 is TGTGCCAGCGCCCCCCCAAGGACTAGAAAGGGGCAAGAGACCCAGTACTTC. It codes for CASAPPRTRKGQETQYF.

This clonotype has ten or more counts. The CDR3 loop is CASSLGPPQGAGTGELFF. The CDR3 coding sequence is TGTGCCAGCAGCTTAGGGCCCCCCCAGGGGGCAGGGACCGGGGAGCTGTTTTTT. This chain connects TRBV7-2 to TRBJ2-2; 8 nucleotides agree with TRBD1. With 1 base clipped from V and 5 bases from J, the junction kept 12 bases outside the gene matches. The CDR3 contains 18 residues. Germline assignment: CDR1 SGHTA and CDR2 FQGNSA.

This clonotype occurred many times. The rearrangement uses TRBV20-1 and TRBJ1-1; D is undetermined. CDR1 is DFQATT and CDR2 is SNEGSKA in the germline V gene (reference sequence). The V gene lost 3 bases and the J gene lost 0 bases, with 11 bases spanning the gap. The CDR3 is 14 residues long. CDR3 amino acids: CSARRRLMNTEAFF. The CDR3 nucleotides read TGCAGTGCTAGGCGGAGACTCATGAACACTGAAGCTTTCTTT.

This clonotype has more than one count but fewer than ten. The rearrangement links TRBV20-1 to TRBJ2-3; 7 positions match TRBD1. Germline CDR1 reads DFQATT; CDR2 reads SNEGSKA (reference sequence). Trimming removed 5 bases from V and 0 bases from J; junction bases left unmatched: 5. The length of the CDR3 is 14 residues. The CDR3 region is CSAWDSPSTDTQYF. The DNA for the CDR3 is TGCAGTGCTTGGGACAGCCCTAGCACAGATACGCAGTATTTT.

This clonotype showed up just a few times. The CDR3 sequence is CASSHRSGTLLYNEQFF. As DNA, the CDR3 is TGTGCCAGCAGCCATCGATCCGGGACCCTCCTATACAATGAGCAGTTCTTC. The chain recombines TRBV14 with TRBJ2-1; D tentatively reads TRBD1 or TRBD2 (5 bases each). Germline CDR1 SGHDN, CDR2 FVKESK. Trimming took 3 bases from V and 4 from J, leaving 19 bases between them. The CDR3 contains 17 residues.

Only a few counts were recorded for this clonotype. This chain connects TRBV14 to TRBJ2-3; perhaps TRBD2 as D (5 bases). The CDR3 loop spans 16 amino acids. V lost 0 bases to trimming and J lost 3 bases, with 13 bases between them. Germline V CDR1 and CDR2: SGHDN, FVKESK. This chain's CDR3 is CASSQDTRVRTDTQYF. For the CDR3, the DNA is TGTGCCAGCAGCCAAGATACGAGGGTACGGACAGATACGCAGTATTTT.

This clonotype was recorded many times. The V and J genes are TRBV25-1 and TRBJ1-5; no reliable D call. Trimming pared 6 bases from V and 6 bases from J, leaving 12 bases between. Per germline, CDR1 MGHDK and CDR2 SYGVNS. The length of the CDR3 is 13 residues. CDR3 residues: CASSARGGQPQHF. In DNA form, the CDR3 reads TGTGCCAGCAGCGCCCGGGGAGGTCAGCCCCAGCATTTT.

The chain joins TRBV12-3 or TRBV12-4 to TRBJ1-5; TRBD1 matches 7 bases. J gave up 3 bases and V 6 bases, and 8 bases lay outside the gene matches. This CDR3 has 15 amino acids. CDR3 loop: CASSTEGTANQPQHF. CDR3 coding DNA: TGTGCCAGCAGCACGGAAGGGACAGCCAATCAGCCCCAGCATTTT.

This clonotype was observed at least ten times. The chain has TRBV6-5 and TRBJ1-1; tentative D call: TRBD1 (5 bases). Between the trimmed V and J ends, which lost 2 bases and 4 bases, there was a span of 17 bases. Germline values: CDR1 MNHEY, CDR2 SVGAGI. The CDR3 is 16 amino acids. The CDR3 region is CASSYGAGPEGTEAFF. CDR3 DNA: TGTGCCAGCAGTTACGGCGCAGGGCCCGAGGGCACTGAAGCTTTCTTT.

The gene calls are TRBV6-9 and TRBJ1-2, with 9 bases lining up with TRBD1. This CDR3 has 13 residues. Germline V lookup: CDR1 MNHGY, CDR2 SVAAGI. V trimming: 6 bases; J trimming: 10 bases; junction bases outside the gene matches: 9. The CDR3 sequence: CASSPDRGLTYTF. For the CDR3, the DNA is TGTGCCAGCAGCCCGGACAGGGGTCTGACCTACACCTTC.